The clone carrying this T cell receptor beta chain has a single count. Profiled with immunoSEQ multiplex PCR; TCRdb holds only in-frame clones, not every one. Of about 83,000 clones in the sample, 75% to 95% were seen once. The sample is drawn from a study of OX40 agonist ivuxolimab in advanced cancers. V lost 6 bases, J lost 15 bases, and 7 bases stayed unmatched. The V gene's germline CDR1 is SEHNR and CDR2 FQNEAQ (reference sequence). CDR3 length: 13 residues. The clonotype comes from an adult with an advanced solid tumor such as melanoma, head and neck, liver or kidney cancer. V gene TRBV7-9 combines with J gene TRBJ2-1, with 14 bases matching TRBD2. The source was CD4+ or CD8+ T cells sorted from blood, collected in a trial of the OX40 agonist ivuxolimab. The CDR3 region is CASSRGLAGVVFF. CDR3 nucleotide sequence: TGTGCCAGCAGTCGGGGACTAGCGGGAGTGGTGTTCTTC.